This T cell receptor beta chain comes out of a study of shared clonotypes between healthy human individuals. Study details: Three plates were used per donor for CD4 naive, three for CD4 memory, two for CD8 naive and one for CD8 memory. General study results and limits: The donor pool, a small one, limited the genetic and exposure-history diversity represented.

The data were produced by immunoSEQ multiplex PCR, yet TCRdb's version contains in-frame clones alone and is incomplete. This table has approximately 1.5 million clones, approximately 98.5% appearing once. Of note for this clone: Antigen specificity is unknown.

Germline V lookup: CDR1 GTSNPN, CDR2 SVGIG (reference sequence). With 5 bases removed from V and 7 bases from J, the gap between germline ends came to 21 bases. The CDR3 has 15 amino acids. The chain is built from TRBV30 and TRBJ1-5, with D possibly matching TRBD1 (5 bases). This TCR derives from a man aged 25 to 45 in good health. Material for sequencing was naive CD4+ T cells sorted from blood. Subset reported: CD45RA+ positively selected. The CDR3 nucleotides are TGTGCCTGGGGCTCGAGGGGCAGGACCCGCCAGCCCCAGCATTTT. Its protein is CAWGSRGRTRQPQHF.